This TCR beta chain appears in the sequencing data of a study of blood T cell repertoires in COVID-19. The assay was immunoSEQ multiplex PCR, and TCRdb's table has in-frame clones only and misses some. The repertoire has roughly 110,000 clones, 80% to 95% of them found once; the top ten carry less than 1.5%. This TCR was recovered from a young woman with acute or convalescent COVID-19. Sequences were obtained from peripheral blood.

The CDR3: CASTTVNYGYTF. DNA of the CDR3: TGTGCCAGCACCACAGTTAACTATGGCTACACCTTC. The rearrangement uses TRBV5-6 and TRBJ1-2, with unresolved D. From germline, CDR1 is SGHDT and CDR2 YYEEEE. Trimming shortened V by 6 bases and J by 1 base, and 7 bases separated the two germline ends. CDR3 length: 12 residues.